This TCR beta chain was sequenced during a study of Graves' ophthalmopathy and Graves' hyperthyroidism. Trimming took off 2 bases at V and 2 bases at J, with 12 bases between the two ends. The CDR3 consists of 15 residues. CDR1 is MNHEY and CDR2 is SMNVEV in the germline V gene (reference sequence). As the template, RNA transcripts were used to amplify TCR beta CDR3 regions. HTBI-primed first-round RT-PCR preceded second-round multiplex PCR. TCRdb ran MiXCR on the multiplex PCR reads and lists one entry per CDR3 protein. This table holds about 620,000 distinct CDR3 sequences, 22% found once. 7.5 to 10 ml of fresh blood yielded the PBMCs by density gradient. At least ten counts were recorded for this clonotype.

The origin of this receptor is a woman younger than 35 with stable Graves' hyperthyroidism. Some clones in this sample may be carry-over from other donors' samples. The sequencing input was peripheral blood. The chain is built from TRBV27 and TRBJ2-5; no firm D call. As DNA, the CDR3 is TGTGCCAGCAGTTTAGGAGAGACACCTCAAGAGACCCAGTACTTC. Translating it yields CASSLGETPQETQYF.